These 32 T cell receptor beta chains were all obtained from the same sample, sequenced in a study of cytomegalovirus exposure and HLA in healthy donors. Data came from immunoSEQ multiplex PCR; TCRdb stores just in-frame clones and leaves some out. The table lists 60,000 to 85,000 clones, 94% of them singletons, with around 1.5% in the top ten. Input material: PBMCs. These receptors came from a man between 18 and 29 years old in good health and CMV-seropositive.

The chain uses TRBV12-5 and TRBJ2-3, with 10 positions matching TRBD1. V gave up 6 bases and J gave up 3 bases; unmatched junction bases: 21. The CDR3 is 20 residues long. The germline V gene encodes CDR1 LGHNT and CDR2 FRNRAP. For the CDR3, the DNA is TGTGCTAGTGGCAATAAATGGGCCCGCACGAGACAGGGGGCAACAGATACGCAGTATTTT. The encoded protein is CASGNKWARTRQGATDTQYF.

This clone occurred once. The CDR3 loop is CASSLLTVTDTQYF. CDR3 nucleotide sequence: TGCGCCAGCAGCCTTTTGACAGTCACGGATACGCAGTATTTT. The genes are TRBV5-1 and TRBJ2-3; maybe TRBD1 (5 bases). This CDR3 spans 14 amino acids. V was shortened by 4 bases and J by 6 bases, with 15 bases between the two germline ends. The germline V gene has CDR1 SGHRS and CDR2 YFSETQ.

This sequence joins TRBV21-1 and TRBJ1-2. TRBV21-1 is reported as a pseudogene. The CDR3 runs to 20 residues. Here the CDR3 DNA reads TGTGCCAGCAGCCCCGGGGGGGGACGCAGCCATCCTAGACTATGGCTAGGCTACACCTTC. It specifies CASSPGGGRSHPRLWLGYTF.

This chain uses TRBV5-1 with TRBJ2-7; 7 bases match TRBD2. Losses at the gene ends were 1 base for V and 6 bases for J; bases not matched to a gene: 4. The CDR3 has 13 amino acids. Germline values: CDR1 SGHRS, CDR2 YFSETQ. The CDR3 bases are TGCGCCAGCAGCTTGCGGGGAGGGCCCGAGCAGTACTTC. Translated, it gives CASSLRGGPEQYF. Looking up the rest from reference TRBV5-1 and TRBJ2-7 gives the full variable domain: KAGVTQTPRYLIKTRGQQVTLSCSPISGHRSVSWYQQTPGQGLQFLFEYFSETQRNKGNFPGRFSGRQFSNSRSEMNVSTLELGDSALYLCASSLRGGPEQYFGPGTRLTVT.

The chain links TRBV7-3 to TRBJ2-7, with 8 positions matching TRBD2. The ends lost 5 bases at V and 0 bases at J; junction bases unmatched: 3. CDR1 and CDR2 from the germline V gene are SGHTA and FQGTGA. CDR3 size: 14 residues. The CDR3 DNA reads TGTGCCAGCAGCCAAAGCGGGAGCTCCTACGAGCAGTACTTC. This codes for CASSQSGSSYEQYF. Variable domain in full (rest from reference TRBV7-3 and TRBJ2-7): GAGVSQTPSNKVTEKGKYVELRCDPISGHTALYWYRQSLGQGPEFLIYFQGTGAADDSGLPNDRFFAVRPEGSVSTLKIQRTERGDSAVYLCASSQSGSSYEQYFGPGTRLTVT.

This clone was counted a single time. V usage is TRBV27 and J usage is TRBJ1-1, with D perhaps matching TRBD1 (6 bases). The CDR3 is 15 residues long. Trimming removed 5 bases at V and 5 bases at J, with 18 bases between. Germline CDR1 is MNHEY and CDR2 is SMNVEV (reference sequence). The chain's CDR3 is CASSPTTGSLTEAFF. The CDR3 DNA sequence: TGTGCCAGCAGTCCGACTACAGGGTCCTTGACTGAAGCTTTCTTT.

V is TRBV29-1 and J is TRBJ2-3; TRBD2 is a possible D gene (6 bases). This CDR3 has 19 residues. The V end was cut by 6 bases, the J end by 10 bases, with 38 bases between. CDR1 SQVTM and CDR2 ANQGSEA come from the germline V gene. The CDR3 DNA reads TGCAGCGTCGACACCCTAATCCCTAGGACTACCGGTCAAATCATTGCGCAGTATTTT. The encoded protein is CSVDTLIPRTTGQIIAQYF.

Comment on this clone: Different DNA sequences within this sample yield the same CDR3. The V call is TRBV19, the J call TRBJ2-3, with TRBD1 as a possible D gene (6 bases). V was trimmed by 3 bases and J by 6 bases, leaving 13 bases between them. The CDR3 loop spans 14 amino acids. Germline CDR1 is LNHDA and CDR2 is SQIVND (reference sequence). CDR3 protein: CASSIGGPPDTQYF. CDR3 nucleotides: TGTGCCAGTAGTATTGGGGGCCCCCCGGATACGCAGTATTTT.

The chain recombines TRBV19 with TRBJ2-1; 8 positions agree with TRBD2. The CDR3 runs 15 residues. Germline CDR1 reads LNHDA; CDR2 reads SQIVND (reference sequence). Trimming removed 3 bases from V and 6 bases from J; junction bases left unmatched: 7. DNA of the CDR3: TGTGCCAGTAGTATCAGCGGGAGTGGGTTCAATGAGCAGTTCTTC. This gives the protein CASSISGSGFNEQFF.

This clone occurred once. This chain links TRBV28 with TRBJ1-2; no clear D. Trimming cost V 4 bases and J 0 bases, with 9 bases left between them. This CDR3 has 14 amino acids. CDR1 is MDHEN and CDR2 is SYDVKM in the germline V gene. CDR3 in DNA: TGTGCCAGCAGTTCCCCCCCCTCTAACTATGGCTACACCTTC. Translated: CASSSPPSNYGYTF.

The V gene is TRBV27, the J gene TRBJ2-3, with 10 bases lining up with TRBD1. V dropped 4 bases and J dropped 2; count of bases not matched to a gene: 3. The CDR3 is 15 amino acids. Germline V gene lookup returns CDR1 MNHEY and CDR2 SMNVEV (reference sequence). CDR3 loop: CASSYRQGATDTQYF. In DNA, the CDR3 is TGTGCCAGCAGTTATCGACAGGGGGCCACAGATACGCAGTATTTT.

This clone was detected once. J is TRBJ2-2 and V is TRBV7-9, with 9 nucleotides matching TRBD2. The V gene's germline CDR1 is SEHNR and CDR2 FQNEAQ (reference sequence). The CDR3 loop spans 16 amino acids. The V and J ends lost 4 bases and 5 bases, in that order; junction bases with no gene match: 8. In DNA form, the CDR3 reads TGTGCCAGCAGCTCGGTAGCGGGAGTGCTAACCGGGGAGCTGTTTTTT. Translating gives CASSSVAGVLTGELFF.

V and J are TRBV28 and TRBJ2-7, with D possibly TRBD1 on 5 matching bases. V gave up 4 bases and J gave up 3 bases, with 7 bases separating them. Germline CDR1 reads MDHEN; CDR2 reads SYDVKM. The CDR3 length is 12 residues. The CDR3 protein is CASSSTDYEQYF. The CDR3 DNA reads TGTGCCAGCAGTTCGACAGACTACGAGCAGTACTTC. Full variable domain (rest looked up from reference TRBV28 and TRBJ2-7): DVKVTQSSRYLVKRTGEKVFLECVQDMDHENMFWYRQDPGLGLRLIYFSYDVKMKEKGDIPEGYSVSREKKERFSLILESASTNQTSMYLCASSSTDYEQYFGPGTRLTVT.

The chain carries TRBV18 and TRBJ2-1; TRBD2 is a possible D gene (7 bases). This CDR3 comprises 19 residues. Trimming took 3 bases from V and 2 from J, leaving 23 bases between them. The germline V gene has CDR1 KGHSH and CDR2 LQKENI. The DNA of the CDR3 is TGTGCCAGCTCACCGAGACAGGATGGACCGGGACTACCCTACAATGAGCAGTTCTTC. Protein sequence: CASSPRQDGPGLPYNEQFF.

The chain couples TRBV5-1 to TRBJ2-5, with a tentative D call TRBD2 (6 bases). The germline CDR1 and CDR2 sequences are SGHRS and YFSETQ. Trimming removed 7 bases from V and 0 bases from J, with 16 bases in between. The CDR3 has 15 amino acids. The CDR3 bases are TGCGCCAGCTGCCACCAGACTAGTCACCAAGAGACCCAGTACTTC. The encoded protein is CASCHQTSHQETQYF.

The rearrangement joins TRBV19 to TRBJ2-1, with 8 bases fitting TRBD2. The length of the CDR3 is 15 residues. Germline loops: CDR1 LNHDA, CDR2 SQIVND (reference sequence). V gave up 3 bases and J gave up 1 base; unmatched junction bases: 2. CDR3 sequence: CASSISGSSYNEQFF. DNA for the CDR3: TGTGCCAGTAGTATCAGCGGGAGTTCCTACAATGAGCAGTTCTTC.

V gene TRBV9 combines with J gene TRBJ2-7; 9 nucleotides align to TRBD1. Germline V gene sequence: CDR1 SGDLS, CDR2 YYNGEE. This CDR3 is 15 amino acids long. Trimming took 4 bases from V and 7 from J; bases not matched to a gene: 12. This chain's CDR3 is CASSISGTGIEEQYF. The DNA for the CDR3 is TGTGCCAGCAGCATCTCCGGGACAGGGATCGAAGAGCAGTACTTC.

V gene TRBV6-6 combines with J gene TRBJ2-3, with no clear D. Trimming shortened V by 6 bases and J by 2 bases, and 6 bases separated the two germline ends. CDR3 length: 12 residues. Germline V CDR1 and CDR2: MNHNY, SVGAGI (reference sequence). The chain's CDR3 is CASRSYTDTQYF. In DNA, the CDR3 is TGTGCCAGCAGGAGCTACACAGATACGCAGTATTTT.

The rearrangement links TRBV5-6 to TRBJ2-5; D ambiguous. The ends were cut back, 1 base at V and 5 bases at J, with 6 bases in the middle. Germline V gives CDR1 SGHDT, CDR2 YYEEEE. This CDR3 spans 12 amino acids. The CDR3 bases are TGTGCCAGCAGCTTGCGCGGCGAGACCCAGTACTTC. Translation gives CASSLRGETQYF.

The CDR3 here is CASRRDVCSYEQYF. As DNA, the CDR3 is TGTGCCAGCCGGAGGGACGTCTGCTCCTACGAGCAGTACTTC. J is TRBJ2-7 and V is TRBV9; D is possibly TRBD2 (6 bases). This CDR3 has 14 amino acids. Trimming shortened V by 7 bases and J by 0 bases, and 14 bases separated the two germline ends. Germline CDR1 SGDLS, CDR2 YYNGEE.

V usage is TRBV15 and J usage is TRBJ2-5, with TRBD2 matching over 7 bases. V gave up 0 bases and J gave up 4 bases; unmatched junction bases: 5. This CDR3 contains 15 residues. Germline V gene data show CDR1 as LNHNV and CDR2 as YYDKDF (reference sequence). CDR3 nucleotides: TGTGCCACCAGCAGAGATTGGGGGAGGGGAGAGACCCAGTACTTC. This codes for CATSRDWGRGETQYF.

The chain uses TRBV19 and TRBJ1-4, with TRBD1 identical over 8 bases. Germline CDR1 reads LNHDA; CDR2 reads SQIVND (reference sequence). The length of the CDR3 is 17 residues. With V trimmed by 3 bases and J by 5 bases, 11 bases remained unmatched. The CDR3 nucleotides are TGTGCCAGTAGTATCTTAAACACAGGGGGGCTGAATGAAAAACTGTTTTTT. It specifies CASSILNTGGLNEKLFF.

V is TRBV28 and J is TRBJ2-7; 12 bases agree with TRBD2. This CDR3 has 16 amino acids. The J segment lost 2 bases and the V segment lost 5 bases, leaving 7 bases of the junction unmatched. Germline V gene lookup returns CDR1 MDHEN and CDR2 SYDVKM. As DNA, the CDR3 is TGTGCCAGCAGTGCCCCTAGCGGGAGGGGCGCCTACGAGCAGTACTTC. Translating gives CASSAPSGRGAYEQYF. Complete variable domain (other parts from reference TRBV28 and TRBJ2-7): DVKVTQSSRYLVKRTGEKVFLECVQDMDHENMFWYRQDPGLGLRLIYFSYDVKMKEKGDIPEGYSVSREKKERFSLILESASTNQTSMYLCASSAPSGRGAYEQYFGPGTRLTVT.

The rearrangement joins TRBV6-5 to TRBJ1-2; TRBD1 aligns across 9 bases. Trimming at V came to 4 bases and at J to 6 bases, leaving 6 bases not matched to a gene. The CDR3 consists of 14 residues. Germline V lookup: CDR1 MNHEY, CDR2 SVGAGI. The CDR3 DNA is TGTGCCAGCAGTTCGTGGGGACAGGGAGATGGCTACACCTTC. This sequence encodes CASSSWGQGDGYTF.

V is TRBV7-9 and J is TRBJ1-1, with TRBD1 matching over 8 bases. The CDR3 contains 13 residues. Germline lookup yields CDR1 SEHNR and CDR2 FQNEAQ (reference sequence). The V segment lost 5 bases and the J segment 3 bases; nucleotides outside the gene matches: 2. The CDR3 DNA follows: TGTGCCAGCAGCCAGGGGGCAGACACTGAAGCTTTCTTT. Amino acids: CASSQGADTEAFF.

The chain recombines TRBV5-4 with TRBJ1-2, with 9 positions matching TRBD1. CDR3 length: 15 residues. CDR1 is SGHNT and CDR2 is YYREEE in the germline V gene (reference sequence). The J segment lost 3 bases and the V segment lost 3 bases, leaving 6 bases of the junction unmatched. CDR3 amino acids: CASSSHRGLYYGYTF. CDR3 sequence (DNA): TGTGCCAGCAGCTCGCACAGGGGGCTTTACTATGGCTACACCTTC.

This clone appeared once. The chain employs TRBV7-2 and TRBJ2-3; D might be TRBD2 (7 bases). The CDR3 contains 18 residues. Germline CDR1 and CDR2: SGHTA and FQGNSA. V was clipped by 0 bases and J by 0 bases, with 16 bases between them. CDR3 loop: CASSLAPRGRASTDTQYF. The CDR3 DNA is TGTGCCAGCAGCTTAGCCCCTAGGGGGAGGGCTAGCACAGATACGCAGTATTTT. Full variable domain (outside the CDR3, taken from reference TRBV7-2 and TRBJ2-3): GAGVSQSPSNKVTEKGKDVELRCDPISGHTALYWYRQSLGQGLEFLIYFQGNSAPDKSGLPSDRFSAERTGGSVSTLTIQRTQQEDSAVYLCASSLAPRGRASTDTQYFGPGTRLTVL.

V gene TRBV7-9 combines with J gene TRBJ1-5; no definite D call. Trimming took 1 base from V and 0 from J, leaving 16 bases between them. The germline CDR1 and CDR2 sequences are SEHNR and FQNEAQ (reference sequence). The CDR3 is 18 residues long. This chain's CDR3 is CASSLGEIRRTSNQPQHF. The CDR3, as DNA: TGTGCCAGCAGCTTAGGAGAAATTCGAAGAACTAGCAATCAGCCCCAGCATTTT.

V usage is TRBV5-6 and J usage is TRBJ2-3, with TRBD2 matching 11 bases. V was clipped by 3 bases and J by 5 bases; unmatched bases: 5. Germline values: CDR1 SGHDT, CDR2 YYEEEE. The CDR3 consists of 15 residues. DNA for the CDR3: TGTGCCAGCAGCTCGCCGGGACTAGCGGAAGATACGCAGTATTTT. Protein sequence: CASSSPGLAEDTQYF.

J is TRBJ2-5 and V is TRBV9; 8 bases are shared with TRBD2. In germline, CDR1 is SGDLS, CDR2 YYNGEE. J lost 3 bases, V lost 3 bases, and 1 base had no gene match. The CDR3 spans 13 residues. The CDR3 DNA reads TGTGCCAGCAGCGCGGGGGGGGAAGAGACCCAGTACTTC. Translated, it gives CASSAGGEETQYF.

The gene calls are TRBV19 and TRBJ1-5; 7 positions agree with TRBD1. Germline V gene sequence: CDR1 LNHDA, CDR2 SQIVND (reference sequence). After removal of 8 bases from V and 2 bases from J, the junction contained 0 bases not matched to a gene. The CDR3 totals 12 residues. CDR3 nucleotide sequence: TGTGCCAGTGGACAGGGCAATCAGCCCCAGCATTTT. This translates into CASGQGNQPQHF.

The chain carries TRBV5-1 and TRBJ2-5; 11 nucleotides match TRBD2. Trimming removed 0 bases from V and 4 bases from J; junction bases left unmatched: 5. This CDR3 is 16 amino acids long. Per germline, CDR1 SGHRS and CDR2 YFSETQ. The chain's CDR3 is CASSLALAGVSETQYF. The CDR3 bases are TGCGCCAGCAGCTTGGCACTAGCGGGAGTATCAGAGACCCAGTACTTC.